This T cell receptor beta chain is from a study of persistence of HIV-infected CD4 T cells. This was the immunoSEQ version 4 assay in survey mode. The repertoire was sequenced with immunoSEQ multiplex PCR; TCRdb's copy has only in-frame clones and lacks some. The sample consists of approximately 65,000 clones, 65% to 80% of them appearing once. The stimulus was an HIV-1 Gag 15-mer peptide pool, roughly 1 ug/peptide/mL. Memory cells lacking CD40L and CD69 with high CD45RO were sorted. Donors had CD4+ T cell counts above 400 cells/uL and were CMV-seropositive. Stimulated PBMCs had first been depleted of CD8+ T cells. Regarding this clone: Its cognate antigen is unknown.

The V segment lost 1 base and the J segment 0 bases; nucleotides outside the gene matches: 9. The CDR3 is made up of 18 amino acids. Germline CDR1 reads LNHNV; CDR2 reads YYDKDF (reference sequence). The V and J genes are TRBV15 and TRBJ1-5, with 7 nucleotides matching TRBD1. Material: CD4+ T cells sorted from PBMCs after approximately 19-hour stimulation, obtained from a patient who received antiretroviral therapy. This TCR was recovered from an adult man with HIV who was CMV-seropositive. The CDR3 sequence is CATSRGVGGGRSNQPQHF. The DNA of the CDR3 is TGTGCCACCAGCAGAGGGGTCGGAGGGGGCCGTAGCAATCAGCCCCAGCATTTT.